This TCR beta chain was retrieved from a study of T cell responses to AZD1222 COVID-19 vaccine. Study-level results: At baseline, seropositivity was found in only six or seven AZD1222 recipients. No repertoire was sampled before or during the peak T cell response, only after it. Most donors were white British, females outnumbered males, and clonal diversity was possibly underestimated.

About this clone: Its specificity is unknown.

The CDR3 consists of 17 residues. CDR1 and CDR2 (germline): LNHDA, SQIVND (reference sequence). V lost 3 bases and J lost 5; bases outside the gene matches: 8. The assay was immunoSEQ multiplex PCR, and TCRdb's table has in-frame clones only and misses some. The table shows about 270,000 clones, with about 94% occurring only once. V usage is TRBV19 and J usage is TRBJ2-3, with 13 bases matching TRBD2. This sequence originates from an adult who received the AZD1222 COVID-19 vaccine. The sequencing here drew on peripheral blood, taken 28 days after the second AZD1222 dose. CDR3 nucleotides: TGTGCCAGTAGTATGGAACTAGCGGGAGGGGAGGGAGATACGCAGTATTTT. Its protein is CASSMELAGGEGDTQYF.